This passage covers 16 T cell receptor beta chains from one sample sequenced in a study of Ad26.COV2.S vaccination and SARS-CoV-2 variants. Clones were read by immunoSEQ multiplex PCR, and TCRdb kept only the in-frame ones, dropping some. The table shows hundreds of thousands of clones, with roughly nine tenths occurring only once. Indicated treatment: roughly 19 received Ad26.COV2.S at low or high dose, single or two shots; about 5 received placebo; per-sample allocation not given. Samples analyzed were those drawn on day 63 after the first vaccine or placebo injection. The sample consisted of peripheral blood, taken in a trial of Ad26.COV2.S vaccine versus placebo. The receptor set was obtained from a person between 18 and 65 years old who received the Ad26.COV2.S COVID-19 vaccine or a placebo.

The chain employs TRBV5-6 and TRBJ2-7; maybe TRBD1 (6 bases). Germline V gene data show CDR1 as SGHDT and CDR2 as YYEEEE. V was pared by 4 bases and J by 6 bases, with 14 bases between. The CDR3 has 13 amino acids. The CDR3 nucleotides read TGTGCCAGCAGCCGAGGGACAACCACCGAGCAGTACGTC. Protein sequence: CASSRGTTTEQYV.

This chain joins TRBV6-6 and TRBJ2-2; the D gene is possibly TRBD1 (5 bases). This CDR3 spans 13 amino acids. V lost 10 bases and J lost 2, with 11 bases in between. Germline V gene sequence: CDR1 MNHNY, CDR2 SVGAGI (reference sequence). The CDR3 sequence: CANKDSNTGELFF. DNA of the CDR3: TGTGCCAACAAAGACAGCAACACCGGGGAGCTGTTTTTT.

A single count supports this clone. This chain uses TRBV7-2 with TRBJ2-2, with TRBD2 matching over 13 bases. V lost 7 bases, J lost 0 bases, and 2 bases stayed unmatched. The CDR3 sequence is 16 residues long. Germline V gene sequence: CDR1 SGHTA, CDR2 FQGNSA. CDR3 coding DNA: TGTGCCAGCACGGGACTAGCGGGGACGAACACCGGGGAGCTGTTTTTT. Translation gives CASTGLAGTNTGELFF.

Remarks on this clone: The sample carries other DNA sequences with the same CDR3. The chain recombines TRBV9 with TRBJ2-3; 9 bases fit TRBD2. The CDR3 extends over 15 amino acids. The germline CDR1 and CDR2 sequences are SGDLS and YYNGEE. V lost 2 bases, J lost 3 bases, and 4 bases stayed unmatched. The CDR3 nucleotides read TGTGCCAGCAGCGTGGGACTAGCCGGAACAGATACGCAGTATTTT. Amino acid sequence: CASSVGLAGTDTQYF.

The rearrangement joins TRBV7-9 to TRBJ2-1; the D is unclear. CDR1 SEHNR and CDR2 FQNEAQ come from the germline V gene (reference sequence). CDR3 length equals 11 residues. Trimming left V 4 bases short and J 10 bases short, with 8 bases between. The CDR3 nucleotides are TGTGCCAGCAGCTCAAGGAGCGAGCAGTTCTTC. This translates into CASSSRSEQFF.

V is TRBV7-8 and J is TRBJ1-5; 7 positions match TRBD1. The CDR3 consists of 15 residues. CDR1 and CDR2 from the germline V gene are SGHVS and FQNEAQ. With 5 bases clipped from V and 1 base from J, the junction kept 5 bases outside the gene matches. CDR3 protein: CASSRDRASNQPQHF. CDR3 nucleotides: TGTGCCAGCAGCAGAGACAGGGCCAGCAATCAGCCCCAGCATTTT.

The CDR3 DNA sequence: TGTGCCAGCAGTGGTTATGGAGGCTACACCTTC. This translates into CASSGYGGYTF. V gene TRBV2 combines with J gene TRBJ1-2; D is unclear. This CDR3 is built from 11 residues. V was trimmed by 4 bases and J by 8 bases, leaving 8 bases between them. CDR1 and CDR2 from the germline V gene are SNHLY and FYNNEI.

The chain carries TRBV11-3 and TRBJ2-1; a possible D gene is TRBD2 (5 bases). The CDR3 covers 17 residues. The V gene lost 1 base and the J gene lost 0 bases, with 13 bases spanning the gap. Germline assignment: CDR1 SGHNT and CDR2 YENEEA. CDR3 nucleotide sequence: TGTGCCAGCAGCTTAGTTCGAGCGGTTAGCTCCTACAATGAGCAGTTCTTC. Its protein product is CASSLVRAVSSYNEQFF.

In DNA, the CDR3 is TGTGCCTGGAGTGTAGTATCTTCCTATGGCTACACCTTC. Its translation is CAWSVVSSYGYTF. This rearrangement joins TRBV30 to TRBJ1-2, with D unclear. CDR1 and CDR2 from the germline V gene are GTSNPN and SVGIG (reference sequence). The V and J ends lost 0 bases and 4 bases respectively, with 9 bases between them. The CDR3 sequence is 13 residues long.

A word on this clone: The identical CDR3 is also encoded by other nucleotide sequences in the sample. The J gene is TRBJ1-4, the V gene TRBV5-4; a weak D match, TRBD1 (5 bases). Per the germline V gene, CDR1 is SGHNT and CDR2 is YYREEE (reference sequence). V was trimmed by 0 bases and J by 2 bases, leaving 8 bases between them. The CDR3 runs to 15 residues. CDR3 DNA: TGTGCCAGCAGCTTGGGTGCAGGGACTAATGAAAAACTGTTTTTT. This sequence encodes CASSLGAGTNEKLFF.

CDR3 protein: CASSGYNEQFF. The CDR3 DNA reads TGTGCCTCCAGCGGGTACAATGAGCAGTTCTTC. V is TRBV30 and J is TRBJ2-1, with a tentative D call TRBD2 (6 bases). Germline loops: CDR1 GTSNPN, CDR2 SVGIG (reference sequence). This CDR3 region has 11 residues. V lost 7 bases, J lost 4 bases, and 8 bases lay in between. The full variable domain, in which reference TRBV30 and TRBJ2-1 provide the parts outside the CDR3, is SQTIHQWPATLVQPVGSPLSLECTVEGTSNPNLYWYRQAAGRGLQLLFYSVGIGQISSEVPQNLSASRPQDRQFILSSKKLLLSDSGFYLCASSGYNEQFFGPGTRLTVL.

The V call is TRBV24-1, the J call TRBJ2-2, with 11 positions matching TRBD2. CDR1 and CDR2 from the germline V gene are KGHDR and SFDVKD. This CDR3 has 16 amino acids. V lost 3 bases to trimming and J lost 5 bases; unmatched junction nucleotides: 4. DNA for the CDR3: TGTGCCACCAGTGATCCTAGCGGGAGGTGGACCGGGGAGCTGTTTTTT. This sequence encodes CATSDPSGRWTGELFF.

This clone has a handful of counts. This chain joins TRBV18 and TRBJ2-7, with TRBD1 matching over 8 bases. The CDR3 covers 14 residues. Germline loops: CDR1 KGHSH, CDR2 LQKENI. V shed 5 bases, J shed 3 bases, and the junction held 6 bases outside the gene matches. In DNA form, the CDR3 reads TGTGCCAGCTCAGCCCCCGGACAGGGCTACGAGCAGTACGTC. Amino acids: CASSAPGQGYEQYV.

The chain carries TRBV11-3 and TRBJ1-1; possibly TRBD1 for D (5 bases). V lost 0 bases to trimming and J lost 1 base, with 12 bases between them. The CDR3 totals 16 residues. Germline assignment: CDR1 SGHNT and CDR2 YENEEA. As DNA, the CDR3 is TGTGCCAGCAGCTTAGAGCCAGGGCTGGGGAACACTGAAGCTTTCTTT. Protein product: CASSLEPGLGNTEAFF.

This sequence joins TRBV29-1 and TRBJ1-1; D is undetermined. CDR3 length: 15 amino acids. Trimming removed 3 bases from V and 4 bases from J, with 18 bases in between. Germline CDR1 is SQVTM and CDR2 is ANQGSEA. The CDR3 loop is CSVEVRRGVSTEAFF. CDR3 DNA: TGCAGCGTTGAGGTACGCCGGGGAGTAAGCACTGAAGCTTTCTTT.

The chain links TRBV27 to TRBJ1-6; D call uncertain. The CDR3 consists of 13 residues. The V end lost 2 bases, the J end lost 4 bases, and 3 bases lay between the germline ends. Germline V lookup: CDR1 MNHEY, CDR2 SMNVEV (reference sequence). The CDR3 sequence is CASSLRYNSPLHF. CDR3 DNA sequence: TGTGCCAGCAGTTTACGGTATAATTCACCCCTCCACTTT.